This is a list of T cell receptor beta chains from one sample in a study of cytomegalovirus exposure and HLA in healthy donors. Here immunoSEQ multiplex PCR was the method, and the copy in TCRdb shows in-frame clones only, minus some. The sample has around 150,000 clones; 60% to 75% are singletons. The sequencing input was PBMCs. All receptors come from a human donor in good health. Each CDR3 is given with its conserved first and last residue. The order of the fields is clone size, V gene, J gene, D gene, CDR3 protein, CDR3 DNA. D genes are given only for firm matches. For some rows the clone size is stated as once, few or many, or as a class when expanded; others skip it.

few	TRBV5-4	TRBJ2-3	TRBD2	CASSLGIAGGDTQYF	TGTGCCAGCAGCTTGGGAATAGCGGGAGGAGATACGCAGTATTTT
.	TRBV28	TRBJ2-3	TRBD2	CASSLGASGTTDTQYF	TGTGCCAGCAGTTTAGGAGCTAGCGGGACGACAGATACGCAGTATTTT
.	TRBV5-6	TRBJ2-2	.	CASSPGVGTGELFF	TGTGCCAGCAGCCCCGGAGTAGGCACCGGGGAGCTGTTTTTT
few	TRBV18	TRBJ1-5	.	CASSPPGGRNQPQHF	TGTGCCAGCTCACCACCCGGAGGGCGCAATCAGCCCCAGCATTTT
.	TRBV23-1	TRBJ2-7	TRBD2	CASSQLLGGTVGF	TGCGCCAGCAGTCAATTACTCGGGGGGACGGTAGGCTTC
.	TRBV19	TRBJ1-1	.	CASSILRGTSEAFF	TGTGCCAGTAGTATCCTCAGGGGCACCTCTGAAGCTTTCTTT
.	TRBV10-3	TRBJ2-7	TRBD2	CAISEISSGRAGYEQYF	TGTGCCATCAGTGAGATTTCTAGCGGGAGGGCGGGCTACGAGCAGTACTTC
.	TRBV25-1	TRBJ1-1	TRBD1	CASSEPQGTNRDTEAFF	TGTGCCAGCAGTGAGCCACAGGGGACGAATAGGGACACTGAAGCTTTCTTT
.	TRBV7-3	TRBJ2-1	.	CASSTDGSYNEQFF	TGTGCCAGCAGCACGGACGGGAGCTACAATGAGCAGTTCTTC
.	TRBV4-1	TRBJ2-7	.	CASSQDSLAISYEQYF	TGCGCCAGCAGCCAAGATTCCCTAGCGATCTCCTACGAGCAGTACTTC
few	TRBV7-2	TRBJ2-2	.	CASRQQGGRRPPPELFF	TGTGCCAGCAGACAACAGGGGGGGAGGCGGCCTCCTCCCGAGCTGTTTTTT
.	TRBV18	TRBJ1-5	.	CASSSTMQGNQPQHF	TGTGCCAGCTCATCGACAATGCAGGGCAATCAGCCCCAGCATTTT
few	TRBV5-1	TRBJ1-5	TRBD1	CASSLQGGKGQPQHF	TGCGCCAGCAGCCTGCAAGGGGGCAAGGGACAGCCCCAGCATTTT
few	TRBV7-7	TRBJ2-3	.	CASRINLPTGFGTQYF	TGTGCCAGCAGGATTAACCTCCCGACTGGTTTTGGTACGCAGTATTTT